A single sample is the source of the 6 T cell receptor beta chains below, sequenced in a study of Ad26.COV2.S vaccination and SARS-CoV-2 variants. Some clones are missing from TCRdb's copy, which holds only in-frame ones; the method was immunoSEQ multiplex PCR. The sample includes about 470,000 clones, roughly 91% of them seen just once. Treatment in this sample: roughly 18 received Ad26.COV2.S at low or high dose, single or two shots; about five received placebo; per-sample allocation not given. Day 63 after the first vaccine or placebo injection was the time point for sampling. The source was peripheral blood, collected in a trial of Ad26.COV2.S vaccine versus placebo. The receptor source for this set is a person between 18 and 60 years old who received the Ad26.COV2.S COVID-19 vaccine or a placebo.

Written as DNA, the CDR3 is TGTGCCAGCACCCAAACGACTAGCGGGGTTAATGAGCAGTTCTTC. This translates into CASTQTTSGVNEQFF. The V and J genes are TRBV9 and TRBJ2-1; the match to TRBD2 covers 11 bases. The germline V gene has CDR1 SGDLS and CDR2 YYNGEE. The CDR3 is 15 amino acids. V lost 6 bases and J lost 7; bases outside the gene matches: 9.

The CDR3 protein is CASSLGGVGETQYF. Written as DNA, the CDR3 is TGCGCCAGCAGCTTGGGCGGGGTAGGTGAGACCCAGTACTTC. The chain joins TRBV5-1 to TRBJ2-5, with D maybe TRBD2 (6 bases). The CDR3 runs 14 residues. CDR1 is SGHRS and CDR2 is YFSETQ in the germline V gene. V was pared by 0 bases and J by 5 bases, with 11 bases between.

The J gene is TRBJ1-2, the V gene TRBV5-4; 9 positions agree with TRBD1. V trimming: 4 bases; J trimming: 2 bases; junction bases outside the gene matches: 3. The germline gives CDR1 SGHNT, CDR2 YYREEE (reference sequence). The CDR3 has 14 amino acids. CDR3 bases: TGTGCCAGCAGCCCTGGACAGGGGAACTATGGCTACACCTTC. Its translation: CASSPGQGNYGYTF.

This clone was detected only once. This chain uses TRBV11-2 with TRBJ2-7; no reliable D call. Looked up from germline, CDR1 is SGHAT and CDR2 is FQNNGV. V lost 0 bases and J lost 3, with 6 bases in between. The CDR3 contains 13 residues. In DNA, the CDR3 is TGTGCCAGCAGCTTAGAGGCTGTCTACGAGCAGTACTTC. It yields the protein CASSLEAVYEQYF.

The chain joins TRBV5-6 to TRBJ2-1, with D possibly matching TRBD1 (5 bases). CDR3 length equals 14 residues. Trimming shortened V by 2 bases and J by 2 bases, and 8 bases separated the two germline ends. Germline CDR1 SGHDT, CDR2 YYEEEE. In DNA, the CDR3 is TGTGCCAGCAGCTTTCAGGGAACCTACAATGAGCAGTTCTTC. This gives the protein CASSFQGTYNEQFF. Filled out from reference TRBV5-6 and TRBJ2-1, the complete variable domain reads DAGVTQSPTHLIKTRGQQVTLRCSPKSGHDTVSWYQQALGQGPQFIFQYYEEEERQRGNFPDRFSGHQFPNYSSELNVNALLLGDSALYLCASSFQGTYNEQFFGPGTRLTVL.

This clone was detected once. The rearrangement links TRBV3-1 (or the pseudogene TRBV3-2) to TRBJ2-6; TRBD2 might be the D (5 bases). The CDR3 spans 18 residues. V lost 2 bases, J lost 2 bases, and 16 bases lay in between. Germline values: CDR1 LGHDT, CDR2 YNNKEL (reference sequence). The CDR3 sequence is CASSQRVTEGPGANVLTF. The CDR3 region has the DNA TGTGCCAGCAGCCAAAGGGTCACCGAGGGTCCTGGGGCCAACGTCCTGACTTTC.